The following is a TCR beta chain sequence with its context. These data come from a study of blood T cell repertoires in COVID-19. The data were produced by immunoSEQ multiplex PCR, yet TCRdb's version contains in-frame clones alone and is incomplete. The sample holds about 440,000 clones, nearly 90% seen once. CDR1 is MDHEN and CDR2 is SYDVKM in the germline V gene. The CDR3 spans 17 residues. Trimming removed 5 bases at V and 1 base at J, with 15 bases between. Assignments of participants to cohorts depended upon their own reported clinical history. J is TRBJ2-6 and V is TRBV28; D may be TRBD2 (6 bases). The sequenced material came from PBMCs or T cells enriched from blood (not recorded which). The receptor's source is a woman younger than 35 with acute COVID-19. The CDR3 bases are TGTGCCAGCAGTCCCCGGGGGAGTGAGTCTGGGGCCAACGTCCTGACTTTC. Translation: CASSPRGSESGANVLTF.